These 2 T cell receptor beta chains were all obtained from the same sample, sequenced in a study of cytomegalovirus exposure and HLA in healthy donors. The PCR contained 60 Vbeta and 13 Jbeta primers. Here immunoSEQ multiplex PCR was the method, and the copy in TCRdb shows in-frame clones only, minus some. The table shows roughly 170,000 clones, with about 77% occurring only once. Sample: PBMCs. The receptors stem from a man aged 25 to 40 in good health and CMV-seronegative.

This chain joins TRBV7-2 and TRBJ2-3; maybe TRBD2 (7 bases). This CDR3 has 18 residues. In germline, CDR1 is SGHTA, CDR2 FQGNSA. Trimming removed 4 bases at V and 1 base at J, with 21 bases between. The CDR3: CASSSEGGGAYGTDTQYF. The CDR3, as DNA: TGTGCCAGCAGCTCTGAGGGGGGGGGCGCGTACGGCACAGATACGCAGTATTTT.

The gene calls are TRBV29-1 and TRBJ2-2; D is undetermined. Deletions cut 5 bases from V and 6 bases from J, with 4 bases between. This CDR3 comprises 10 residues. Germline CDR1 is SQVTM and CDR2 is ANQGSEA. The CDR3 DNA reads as TGCAGCGTTTTAGCCGGGGAGCTGTTTTTT. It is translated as CSVLAGELFF.